The 26 T cell receptor beta chains presented below share a single source sample, sequenced in a study of T cell repertoires in cytomegalovirus infection. TCRdb analysed the reads with MiXCR anew, one entry per CDR3 protein. The sample consists of about 310,000 distinct CDR3 sequences, roughly 25% of them appearing once. Their antigen targets remain unknown. The sequences come from cultured PBMCs, collected from culture after CMV antigen stimulation. The receptors shown here come from a human donor in good health (CMV status not recorded). Some clones in this sample may be carry-over from other donors' samples.

This chain connects TRBV6-5 to TRBJ2-2; TRBD2 matches 13 bases. The length of the CDR3 is 17 residues. J was trimmed by 4 bases and V by 6 bases; bases with no gene match: 8. Germline V gives CDR1 MNHEY, CDR2 SVGAGI. As DNA, the CDR3 is TGTGCCAGCAGAATACTAGCGGGGGGGGTCCTCACCGGGGAGCTGTTTTTT. Encoded protein: CASRILAGGVLTGELFF.

In this sample, this clonotype turned up many times. The chain recombines TRBV7-2 with TRBJ2-1; no clear D. The CDR3 loop spans 11 amino acids. V lost 6 bases and J lost 3, with 3 bases in between. Germline CDR1 reads SGHTA; CDR2 reads FQGNSA. CDR3 residues: CASRDYNEQFF. CDR3 nucleotides: TGTGCCAGCAGAGACTACAATGAGCAGTTCTTC.

The V gene is TRBV27, the J gene TRBJ2-3, with D unclear. The CDR3 has 12 residues. In germline, CDR1 is MNHEY, CDR2 SMNVEV (reference sequence). Deletions cut 8 bases from V and 0 bases from J, with 6 bases between. As DNA, the CDR3 is TGTGCCAGCCACTCTAGCACAGATACGCAGTATTTT. Its protein is CASHSSTDTQYF.

The CDR3 nucleotides are TGTGCCAGCCAGGTCGAGGGGGCGAGTGAAAAACTGTTTTTT. As protein: CASQVEGASEKLFF. The rearrangement links TRBV2 to TRBJ1-4; 7 bases align to TRBD1. The CDR3 has 14 amino acids. The V gene end was trimmed by 8 bases and the J gene end by 7 bases; junction bases not matched to a gene: 10. The germline V gene encodes CDR1 SNHLY and CDR2 FYNNEI.

The count of this clonotype is one. A read error is possible here, since a much larger clone lies one base away. CDR3 bases: TGTGCCAGCGGTTCCCTCCGAAGCGGGAGCTCCTACAATGAGCAGTTCTTC. Protein product: CASGSLRSGSSYNEQFF. This chain links TRBV12-3 or TRBV12-4 with TRBJ2-1, with TRBD2 matching 8 bases. After removal of 8 bases from V and 0 bases from J, the junction contained 12 bases not matched to a gene. This CDR3 region has 17 residues.

This clonotype was counted at least ten times. The rearrangement joins TRBV12-3 or TRBV12-4 to TRBJ1-6; D uncertain. The CDR3 has 14 residues. Trimming removed 1 base at V and 5 bases at J, with 6 bases between. For the CDR3, the DNA is TGTGCCAGCAGTTTAGAACCTGATAATTCACCCCTCCACTTT. It codes for CASSLEPDNSPLHF.

This clonotype was detected only a few times. The chain joins TRBV6-5 to TRBJ2-5; 7 bases are a match to TRBD1. Germline V CDR1 and CDR2: MNHEY, SVGAGI. The CDR3 spans 16 residues. With V trimmed by 0 bases and J by 5 bases, 9 bases remained unmatched. CDR3 nucleotides: TGTGCCAGCAGTTACTCGACCAATACAGGGGCCGAGACCCAGTACTTC. It codes for CASSYSTNTGAETQYF.

In its sample, this clonotype was seen many times. This sequence joins TRBV7-2 and TRBJ2-1, with a possible D match to TRBD2 (5 bases). This CDR3 spans 15 amino acids. V shed 5 bases and J shed 6 bases, with 17 bases lying between them. Germline V CDR1 and CDR2: SGHTA, FQGNSA. The CDR3 DNA reads TGTGCCAGCAGCCCACCGGGATCGACCACCAATGAGCAGTTCTTC. Encoded protein: CASSPPGSTTNEQFF.

This clonotype showed up just a few times. CDR3 residues: CASSSRGSETQYF. CDR3 coding DNA: TGTGCCAGCAGCTCTCGCGGGAGTGAGACCCAGTACTTC. The chain links TRBV7-2 to TRBJ2-5; 7 bases line up with TRBD2. The trim removed 4 bases at V and 5 bases at J, leaving 4 bases unmatched. CDR1 and CDR2 from the germline V gene are SGHTA and FQGNSA. The CDR3 is 13 amino acids.

The chain carries TRBV19 and TRBJ1-5; D remains ambiguous. Germline-derived CDR1 and CDR2 are LNHDA and SQIVND (reference sequence). CDR3 length equals 13 residues. Trimming removed 3 bases at V and 6 bases at J, with 9 bases between. The CDR3 DNA is TGTGCCAGTAGTATGGGGTTGGGTCAGCCCCAGCATTTT. It specifies CASSMGLGQPQHF.

Of note for this clonotype: Lacking the conserved final phenylalanine or tryptophan, this CDR3 likely reflects a read error. The J gene is TRBJ2-3, the V gene TRBV2, with D possibly matching TRBD1 (7 bases). Germline CDR1 is SNHLY and CDR2 is FYNNEI. The CDR3 length is 13 residues. Deletions cut 8 bases from V and 1 base from J, with 10 bases between. CDR3 in DNA: TGTGCCAGCCGCGGGACAGGCACAGATACGCAGTATTCT. Encoded protein: CASRGTGTDTQYS.

This clonotype was recorded a few times. The J gene is TRBJ1-2, the V gene TRBV5-6; the match to TRBD1 covers 7 bases. The V segment lost 2 bases and the J segment 8 bases; nucleotides outside the gene matches: 12. The CDR3 runs 15 residues. CDR1 and CDR2 (germline): SGHDT, YYEEEE. The CDR3 nucleotides read TGTGCCAGCAGCTTTGGGCGGGACAGCCTTTTGGGCTACACCTTC. It translates to CASSFGRDSLLGYTF.

This clonotype was counted ten times or more. The rearrangement uses TRBV7-2 and TRBJ1-6, with D unresolved. Trimming left V 4 bases short and J 12 bases short, with 10 bases between. Germline loops: CDR1 SGHTA, CDR2 FQGNSA. The CDR3 contains 12 residues. The CDR3 sequence: CASSSARGPLHF. The CDR3 nucleotides read TGTGCCAGCAGCTCTGCCCGAGGACCCCTCCACTTT.

CDR3 nucleotide sequence: TGTGCCAGCAGCTCCCCGACTGGAAAAGATGGGACCCAGTACTTC. It specifies CASSSPTGKDGTQYF. The rearrangement joins TRBV7-6 to TRBJ2-5; D is uncertain. The germline gives CDR1 SGHVS, CDR2 FNYEAQ. The germline V and J ends were trimmed by 4 bases and 7 bases, with 19 bases remaining between them. The CDR3 loop spans 15 amino acids.

This clonotype was counted a few times. The chain is built from TRBV20-1 and TRBJ2-3; 9 positions agree with TRBD2. The junction had 12 bases not matched to a gene; V was cut back by 0 bases and J by 2 bases. Per germline, CDR1 DFQATT and CDR2 SNEGSKA (reference sequence). The CDR3 spans 18 residues. CDR3 loop: CSARDFGRLAGITDTQYF. In nucleotides, the CDR3 is TGCAGTGCTAGAGATTTCGGAAGGCTAGCGGGAATCACAGATACGCAGTATTTT.

The chain combines TRBV11-2 with TRBJ2-7; maybe TRBD1 (5 bases). Germline CDR1 is SGHAT and CDR2 is FQNNGV. The V end was cut by 5 bases, the J end by 4 bases, with 9 bases between. The CDR3 contains 12 residues. The CDR3 loop reads CASSRQLYEQYV. For the CDR3, the DNA is TGTGCCAGCAGCCGACAGCTATACGAGCAGTACGTC.

This clonotype has ten or more counts. The gene calls are TRBV11-3 and TRBJ2-2; D is perhaps TRBD2 (6 bases). This CDR3 comprises 15 residues. Per germline, CDR1 SGHNT and CDR2 YENEEA. V dropped 5 bases and J dropped 1 base, with 11 bases sitting between them. The CDR3 DNA reads as TGTGCCAGCAGCCCCCGGAGGGTGAACACCGGGGAGCTGTTTTTT. This gives the protein CASSPRRVNTGELFF.

This clonotype was seen only a few times. The genes are TRBV7-8 and TRBJ2-1, with TRBD2 as a possible D gene (6 bases). V lost 5 bases, J lost 3 bases, and 17 bases lay in between. This CDR3 spans 16 amino acids. CDR1 and CDR2 (germline): SGHVS, FQNEAQ. The CDR3 region is CASSLGLATLYNEQFF. The CDR3 coding sequence is TGTGCCAGCAGCCTAGGGCTAGCGACCCTCTACAATGAGCAGTTCTTC.

The chain uses TRBV10-3 and TRBJ2-7; no reliable D call. V was clipped by 0 bases and J by 4 bases, with 7 bases between them. This CDR3 region has 13 residues. The germline V gene has CDR1 ENHRY and CDR2 SYGVKD. CDR3 sequence: CAISESSLYEQYV. The CDR3 nucleotides are TGTGCCATCAGTGAGTCGTCTCTTTACGAGCAGTACGTC.

This clonotype was recorded at least ten times. The chain carries TRBV7-9 and TRBJ2-3, with 7 nucleotides matching TRBD2. V lost 5 bases, J lost 5 bases, and 7 bases stayed unmatched. CDR1 is SEHNR and CDR2 is FQNEAQ in the germline V gene (reference sequence). This CDR3 has 14 residues. CDR3 residues: CASSRGGGVDTQYF. As DNA, the CDR3 is TGTGCCAGCAGCCGAGGCGGGGGAGTAGATACGCAGTATTTT. Complete variable domain (other parts from reference TRBV7-9 and TRBJ2-3): DTGVSQNPRHKITKRGQNVTFRCDPISEHNRLYWYRQTLGQGPEFLTYFQNEAQLEKSRLLSDRFSAERPKGSFSTLEIQRTEQGDSAMYLCASSRGGGVDTQYFGPGTRLTVL.

The chain employs TRBV7-6 and TRBJ1-6, with 11 positions matching TRBD1. The CDR3 has 16 residues. V dropped 5 bases and J dropped 8; count of bases not matched to a gene: 8. Germline V gene data show CDR1 as SGHVS and CDR2 as FNYEAQ. CDR3 amino acids: CASSRAGTGGYSPLHF. The CDR3, as DNA: TGTGCCAGCAGCCGCGCCGGGACAGGGGGATATTCACCCCTCCACTTT.

This clonotype was picked up many times. This rearrangement joins TRBV7-2 to TRBJ1-1; weak D call: TRBD1 (6 bases). The V and J ends lost 5 bases and 4 bases respectively, with 17 bases between them. This CDR3 has 15 residues. The V gene's germline CDR1 is SGHTA and CDR2 FQGNSA. This chain's CDR3 is CASSRSGGASTEAFF. DNA of the CDR3: TGTGCCAGCAGCCGTTCTGGGGGCGCGAGCACTGAAGCTTTCTTT.

This clonotype was seen only a few times. The rearrangement uses TRBV27 and TRBJ1-6; no firm D call. CDR1 and CDR2 from the germline V gene are MNHEY and SMNVEV (reference sequence). The V gene lost 3 bases and the J gene lost 2 bases, with 11 bases spanning the gap. The CDR3 spans 16 residues. CDR3 sequence reads: CASSFSVDTYNSPLHF. CDR3 coding DNA: TGTGCCAGCAGTTTCTCTGTTGATACCTATAATTCACCCCTCCACTTT.

This clonotype was seen a handful of times. The chain couples TRBV5-4 to TRBJ2-2, with D perhaps given as TRBD1 or TRBD2 (5 bases each). The V end was cut by 7 bases, the J end by 1 base, with 14 bases between. The germline gives CDR1 SGHNT, CDR2 YYREEE (reference sequence). The CDR3 runs to 15 residues. This chain's CDR3 is CASYPGRQNTGELFF. CDR3 bases: TGTGCCAGCTACCCGGGACGGCAGAACACCGGGGAGCTGTTTTTT.

In this sample, this clonotype turned up once. V gene TRBV6-5 combines with J gene TRBJ2-5; D gene unclear. The CDR3 covers 14 residues. The V and J ends lost 2 bases and 5 bases respectively, with 12 bases between them. Germline CDR1 and CDR2: MNHEY and SVGAGI. Here the CDR3 DNA reads TGTGCCAGCAGTTACACACGGGCTGGGGAGACCCAGTACTTC. This codes for CASSYTRAGETQYF.

This clonotype was recorded many times. The CDR3 protein is CASSYPHGYNEQFF. The CDR3 DNA is TGTGCCAGCAGTTACCCCCATGGGTACAATGAGCAGTTCTTC. The gene calls are TRBV12-3 or TRBV12-4 and TRBJ2-1; D is undetermined. This CDR3 has 14 amino acids. Trimming took off 4 bases at V and 4 bases at J, with 11 bases between the two ends.